Each of the 26 T cell receptor beta chains below was sequenced from the same sample in a study of cytomegalovirus exposure and HLA in healthy donors. TCRdb's copy holds only in-frame clones and misses some; the assay was immunoSEQ multiplex PCR. The sample records about 130,000 clones, approximately 89% being singletons. The sample comprised PBMCs. These receptors were obtained from a woman between 18 and 30 years old in good health and CMV-seronegative.

The rearrangement joins TRBV27 to TRBJ2-1; 7 bases map to TRBD2. The germline gives CDR1 MNHEY, CDR2 SMNVEV (reference sequence). Trimming at V came to 5 bases and at J to 4 bases, leaving 5 bases not matched to a gene. The CDR3 is 14 amino acids. The CDR3 region is CASSDRGGYNEQFF. The CDR3 coding sequence is TGTGCCAGCAGTGATCGCGGGGGTTACAATGAGCAGTTCTTC.

This chain links TRBV27 with TRBJ2-1, with D unclear. In germline, CDR1 is MNHEY, CDR2 SMNVEV (reference sequence). This CDR3 comprises 13 residues. V shed 1 base and J shed 7 bases, with 8 bases lying between them. CDR3 DNA sequence: TGTGCCAGCAGTTTATTGGCTGATAATGAGCAGTTCTTC. Its protein product is CASSLLADNEQFF.

The chain joins TRBV5-1 to TRBJ2-1; 11 positions match TRBD2. Trimming at V came to 4 bases and at J to 1 base, leaving 10 bases not matched to a gene. The CDR3 extends over 18 amino acids. CDR1 is SGHRS, CDR2 YFSETQ, per germline. CDR3 amino acids: CASSVPLAGGNSYNEQFF. The CDR3 DNA is TGCGCCAGCAGCGTACCCTTAGCGGGGGGGAATTCCTACAATGAGCAGTTCTTC.

The chain combines TRBV28 with TRBJ2-7; 8 bases map to TRBD1. The CDR3 covers 15 residues. Per germline, CDR1 MDHEN and CDR2 SYDVKM. V shed 5 bases, J shed 3 bases, and the junction held 9 bases outside the gene matches. CDR3 DNA sequence: TGTGCCAGCAGTCAACCCGGGACAGGATTCTACGAGCAGTACGTC. Protein sequence: CASSQPGTGFYEQYV.

The chain carries TRBV6-1 and TRBJ2-5; D is possibly TRBD2 (5 bases). The CDR3 has 13 amino acids. Germline V gene sequence: CDR1 MNHNS, CDR2 SASEGT. V lost 4 bases and J lost 9, with 15 bases in between. CDR3 nucleotide sequence: TGTGCCAGCAGTGTCCACGAAACGAGGGCCCAGTACTTC. Translating it yields CASSVHETRAQYF.

The J gene is TRBJ1-1, the V gene TRBV2; D might be TRBD1 (6 bases). Germline V gene data show CDR1 as SNHLY and CDR2 as FYNNEI. V was pared by 7 bases and J by 3 bases, with 12 bases between. The CDR3 runs to 13 residues. Here the CDR3 reads CASTYRVDTEAFF. In DNA form, the CDR3 reads TGTGCCAGCACCTACAGGGTAGACACTGAAGCTTTCTTT.

The V and J genes are TRBV5-1 and TRBJ2-3; 10 nucleotides line up with TRBD2. J lost 4 bases, V lost 4 bases, and 6 bases had no gene match. This CDR3 is built from 15 residues. Germline assignment: CDR1 SGHRS and CDR2 YFSETQ. CDR3 amino acids: CASSLPSGSADTQYF. CDR3 DNA sequence: TGCGCCAGCAGCCTACCTAGCGGGAGTGCAGATACGCAGTATTTT.

The chain couples TRBV2 to TRBJ2-7; 7 bases agree with TRBD2. The CDR3 loop spans 16 amino acids. V shed 1 base and J 4 bases; nucleotides not matched to a gene: 10. Germline CDR1 reads SNHLY; CDR2 reads FYNNEI. The CDR3 reads CASSEGGLAEGYEQYF. CDR3 sequence (DNA): TGTGCCAGCAGTGAAGGAGGTCTAGCGGAGGGGTACGAGCAGTACTTC.

The rearrangement uses TRBV4-3 and TRBJ2-1; maybe TRBD2 (6 bases). V was trimmed by 0 bases and J by 8 bases, leaving 14 bases between them. The CDR3 has 15 residues. Germline V gene sequence: CDR1 LGHNA, CDR2 YSLEER. The CDR3 loop is CASSQDRETSHEQFF. The CDR3 DNA sequence: TGCGCCAGCAGCCAAGATAGGGAGACTAGTCATGAGCAGTTCTTC.

The V and J genes are TRBV6-5 and TRBJ2-7; a possible D gene is TRBD1 (5 bases). Germline V CDR1 and CDR2: MNHEY, SVGAGI. The CDR3 extends over 10 amino acids. Trimming shortened V by 11 bases and J by 5 bases, and 10 bases separated the two germline ends. CDR3 DNA: TGTGCCGACCAGGGCCACGAGCAGTACGTC. Translation gives CADQGHEQYV.

In this sample, this clone turned up a few times. The V call is TRBV9, the J call TRBJ1-6; D gene uncertain. The CDR3 consists of 13 residues. Between the trimmed V and J ends, which lost 5 bases and 10 bases, there was a span of 13 bases. CDR1 is SGDLS, CDR2 YYNGEE, per germline. The CDR3 sequence is CASRSAAGSPLHF. DNA of the CDR3: TGTGCCAGCAGGTCCGCGGCCGGCTCACCCCTCCACTTT.

This clone was observed a single time. V is TRBV5-6 and J is TRBJ1-2, with no clear D. The CDR3 is 15 amino acids. Germline CDR1 SGHDT, CDR2 YYEEEE. V gave up 1 base and J gave up 4 bases, with 14 bases separating them. CDR3 DNA: TGTGCCAGCAGCTTGCCCGAGGTCCGGGGCTATGGCTACACCTTC. It encodes CASSLPEVRGYGYTF.

This clone was picked up a small number of times. The CDR3 spells CASSPRDGKKTQYF. CDR3 nucleotide sequence: TGTGCCAGCAGCCCGCGGGACGGCAAGAAGACCCAGTACTTC. The V gene is TRBV7-2, the J gene TRBJ2-5; D may be TRBD2 (6 bases). V was pared by 5 bases and J by 6 bases, with 16 bases between. The CDR3 runs 14 residues. The V gene's germline CDR1 is SGHTA and CDR2 FQGNSA.

V gene TRBV29-1 combines with J gene TRBJ1-1, with TRBD1 matching over 9 bases. The CDR3 loop spans 15 amino acids. V shed 7 bases and J 2 bases; nucleotides not matched to a gene: 11. Germline loops: CDR1 SQVTM, CDR2 ANQGSEA. CDR3 region: CSGLQGAIPNTEAFF. CDR3 in DNA: TGCAGCGGCCTACAGGGGGCGATCCCCAACACTGAAGCTTTCTTT.

The chain uses TRBV28 and TRBJ2-1; the D gene is possibly TRBD1 (5 bases). Germline V CDR1 and CDR2: MDHEN, SYDVKM. V was pared by 3 bases and J by 2 bases, with 11 bases between. The CDR3 loop spans 15 amino acids. The chain's CDR3 is CASSFLGQTYNEQFF. CDR3 nucleotide sequence: TGTGCCAGCAGTTTTTTAGGACAAACCTACAATGAGCAGTTCTTC.

The chain joins TRBV25-1 to TRBJ1-5; no clear D. Deletions cut 3 bases from V and 7 bases from J, with 10 bases between. This CDR3 has 13 amino acids. The germline gives CDR1 MGHDK, CDR2 SYGVNS. CDR3 region: CASSDRREQPQHF. CDR3 DNA sequence: TGTGCCAGCAGTGATCGGAGGGAACAGCCCCAGCATTTT.

The genes are TRBV7-6 and TRBJ2-7; D is unclear. V lost 2 bases to trimming and J lost 5 bases, with 10 bases between them. Germline V lookup: CDR1 SGHVS, CDR2 FNYEAQ. The CDR3 length is 13 residues. The CDR3 sequence is CASSLRSVDEQYF. CDR3 coding DNA: TGTGCCAGCAGCTTACGGTCCGTGGACGAGCAGTACTTC. Variable domain in full (rest from reference TRBV7-6 and TRBJ2-7): GAGVSQSPRYKVTKRGQDVALRCDPISGHVSLYWYRQALGQGPEFLTYFNYEAQQDKSGLPNDRFSAERPEGSISTLTIQRTEQRDSAMYRCASSLRSVDEQYFGPGTRLTVT.

This clone was observed once. This rearrangement joins TRBV19 to TRBJ2-3; a possible D gene is TRBD2 (6 bases). CDR3 length: 13 residues. CDR1 is LNHDA, CDR2 SQIVND, per germline (reference sequence). V was clipped by 5 bases and J by 1 base, with 7 bases between them. The CDR3 sequence is CASSSSGTDTQYF. Here the CDR3 DNA reads TGTGCCAGTAGTTCTAGCGGCACAGATACGCAGTATTTT.

This clone has just one count. The chain uses TRBV27 and TRBJ2-1; 14 positions match TRBD2. V gave up 5 bases and J gave up 10 bases; unmatched junction bases: 10. The CDR3 loop spans 16 amino acids. Per the germline V gene, CDR1 is MNHEY and CDR2 is SMNVEV (reference sequence). CDR3 protein: CASSPRGLAGVSEQFF. In DNA, the CDR3 is TGTGCCAGCAGTCCCCGGGGACTAGCGGGAGTAAGCGAGCAGTTCTTC.

The CDR3 loop reads CASKLQGHETQYF. The CDR3 DNA reads as TGTGCCAGCAAATTACAGGGACACGAGACCCAGTACTTC. The chain couples TRBV6-5 to TRBJ2-5; possibly TRBD1 for D (6 bases). The germline V gene has CDR1 MNHEY and CDR2 SVGAGI. The CDR3 totals 13 residues. The V end lost 7 bases, the J end lost 5 bases, and 14 bases lay between the germline ends.

The J gene is TRBJ1-1, the V gene TRBV7-8, with TRBD1 matching 7 bases. With V trimmed by 3 bases and J by 9 bases, 7 bases remained unmatched. The CDR3 runs 13 residues. Germline loops: CDR1 SGHVS, CDR2 FQNEAQ. The CDR3: CASSLGTEPKAFF. Written as DNA, the CDR3 is TGTGCCAGCAGCTTGGGGACAGAGCCCAAAGCTTTCTTT.

This clone was recorded once. V gene TRBV4-1 combines with J gene TRBJ1-5; D is possibly TRBD1 (6 bases). This CDR3 contains 15 residues. CDR1 and CDR2 (germline): MGHRA, YSYEKL. V lost 0 bases, J lost 7 bases, and 13 bases lay in between. The CDR3 region is CASSQDRGAGQPQHF. The DNA for the CDR3 is TGCGCCAGCAGCCAAGATCGGGGGGCTGGACAGCCCCAGCATTTT.

The rearrangement joins TRBV18 to TRBJ1-1; the D is unclear. Deletions cut 1 base from V and 3 bases from J, with 12 bases between. CDR1 is KGHSH and CDR2 is LQKENI in the germline V gene. The CDR3 is 15 amino acids. The CDR3 sequence is CASSPLAGTDTEAFF. The CDR3, as DNA: TGTGCCAGCTCACCACTGGCGGGTACGGACACTGAAGCTTTCTTT.

The CDR3 loop reads CASNSAERGTDTQYF. The CDR3 DNA reads TGTGCCAGCAATTCCGCCGAGAGGGGCACAGATACGCAGTATTTT. V gene TRBV27 combines with J gene TRBJ2-3, with a possible D match to TRBD2 (5 bases). This CDR3 contains 15 residues. V dropped 7 bases and J dropped 1 base, with 15 bases sitting between them. The germline gives CDR1 MNHEY, CDR2 SMNVEV (reference sequence).

V is TRBV2 and J is TRBJ1-3, with D perhaps matching TRBD1 (6 bases). In germline, CDR1 is SNHLY, CDR2 FYNNEI. This CDR3 is built from 14 residues. V was trimmed by 8 bases and J by 7 bases, leaving 18 bases between them. CDR3 nucleotides: TGTGCCAGCTTACAGGGACCTACGATCAACACCATATATTTT. It specifies CASLQGPTINTIYF.

The gene calls are TRBV10-1 and TRBJ2-3, with D perhaps matching TRBD1 (6 bases). The CDR3 is 14 amino acids. Germline V gives CDR1 WNHNN, CDR2 SYGVQD (reference sequence). V gave up 3 bases and J gave up 4 bases, with 11 bases separating them. The CDR3 bases are TGCGCCAGCAGTGACGCAGGGGTTCCAGATACGCAGTATTTT. Translation gives CASSDAGVPDTQYF.